This T cell receptor (beta chain) was observed in a study of identical twins (TCRdb year 2016). Study-level background: TCR alpha and beta repertoires from monozygotic twins, unrelated adults of various ages and cord blood were deep-sequenced to test whether fetal clonotypes persist. To rule out contamination, the twin experiments were replicated at different times with different library preparation protocols.

The library came from 5' RACE. Instrument on record: Illumina HiSeq 2000. A universal primer binding site was introduced by template switching, and a unique molecular identifier was present in the final cDNA, enabling accurate counting of TCR cDNA molecules. First-strand cDNA for TCR alpha and beta chains was synthesized from specific primers in the conserved constant-segment region. Each cDNA library was double barcoded, with a SMART-Mk sample barcode plus Illumina barcodes, to control for contamination. TruSeq adapter sequences and Illumina sample barcodes were added in two successive PCR steps. The Illumina HiSeq platform was used with custom primers to sequence TCR alpha and beta cDNA libraries. On the study's bioinformatics: MiGEC was used to process raw reads and extract unique molecular identifiers, and MiXCR was used to find CDR3 positions. Recombination models were inferred per individual with the repgenHMM and IGoR tools using an EM algorithm. The tcR package in R was used for shared clonotype analysis, with sharing normalized by the product of cloneset sizes. Out-of-frame nonproductive sequences were analyzed to study raw recombination free of thymic and clonal selection effects. The raw public reads went through TCRdb reprocessing: fastp at Q25, MiXCR clone calling, in-frame beta chains kept. Each CDR3 protein gets just one entry, which takes the most common genes and DNA from the rows behind it. The V and J calls, along with clone size, are taken from TCRdb and not from the paper's own processing. The sample table lists more than 600,000 distinct CDR3 sequences, 15% to 20% of them with a count of one. About an eighth of the sample is taken by the ten largest.

The germline V gene gives CDR1 as MNHNS and CDR2 as SASEGT. Inclusive of the bounding cysteine and phenylalanine, the CDR3 is 15 residues long. Only the CDR3 portion is preserved as DNA: 45 bases, with reading frame beginning at the first base. V and J are trimmed by 9 bases and 2 bases, and the gene matches miss 10 bases of the junction. As regards this clonotype: No cognate antigen has been identified for it. The record has no base qualities; no much larger clone is one base away.

Every donor in the study was a healthy Caucasian. The twin cohort consisted of three pairs of female monozygotic twins, all aged about 18 to 30 years. The RNA used for TCR libraries was isolated from peripheral blood mononuclear cells. On the study overall, not on this receptor specifically: Invariant T cells such as MAIT and iNKT could partly confound zero-insertion analyses, though diverse VJ usage argued against this for most clonotypes. Abundant cord blood beta clonotypes had fewer insertions, young adult naive repertoires showed a similar but weaker trend, and memory repertoires showed no such trend. Out-of-frame TCR alpha sharing in monozygotic twins was systematically underestimated by recombination models, whereas sharing between unrelated individuals was in agreement with the recombination models. Excess twin sharing in beta out-of-frame sequences was weaker because fewer shared sequences lowered the signal-to-noise ratio. Conclusions relied on cross-sectional statistical analysis, since the same donors could not be followed over many years. Compared with coincidental sharing between unrelated individuals, out-of-frame TCR alpha sequences shared between twins showed an excess of sequences with low generation probability.

This sample also belongs to another study, concerning T cells expressing NK-cell markers. The second investigation adds: In sorted CD3+CD56+NKG2C+, CD3+CD56+NKG2C- and CD3+CD56-NKG2C+ T-cell subsets from several donors, TCR beta-chain repertoires were profiled. Seven of the eight sequenced donors were HCMV-seropositive and one was HCMV-seronegative. To restrict sorting to alphabetaTCR-expressing T cells, an anti-gammadeltaTCR antibody was added in several experiments. For roughly six donors, the dominant CD3+CD56+NKG2C+ clonotypes were among the top 10 CD8+ clonotypes and accounted for about 1.0-7.5% of CD8+ T cells. Those dominant clonotypes were again the most abundant among CD3+CD56-NKG2C+ cells in several donors, at about 25-60.1%. It remained unclear whether the expanded NKG2C-expressing T cell clones were specific for HCMV antigens. The eight sequenced donors were randomly selected healthy volunteers, three men and five women. A commercial ELISA kit detecting HCMV-specific IgG in serum was used to determine HCMV serostatus. For a handful of donors, unsorted PBMC were also used to sequence bulk peripheral blood T-cell repertoires. Reads were demultiplexed and grouped by UMI with MIGEC, and clonotypes were assembled and quantified with MiTCR. To exclude erroneous sequences, any TCR cDNA sequence not supported by at least two reads was discarded. The tcR package was used for downstream repertoire analysis, and clonotypes were matched across fractions by CDR3 nucleotide sequence plus V segment. Antigen specificity was annotated against VDJdb with VDJmatch, allowing one amino acid substitution in CDR3.

Source material: PBMCs. The receptor comes from a woman under 30 in good health. This chain joins TRBV6-1 to TRBJ2-3, with TRBD2 matching 8 junction bases. The sequenced DNA is TGTGCCAGTACGGTCGGGGGGGCTAACACAGATACGCAGTATTTT. Translated, this is CASTVGGANTDTQYF.